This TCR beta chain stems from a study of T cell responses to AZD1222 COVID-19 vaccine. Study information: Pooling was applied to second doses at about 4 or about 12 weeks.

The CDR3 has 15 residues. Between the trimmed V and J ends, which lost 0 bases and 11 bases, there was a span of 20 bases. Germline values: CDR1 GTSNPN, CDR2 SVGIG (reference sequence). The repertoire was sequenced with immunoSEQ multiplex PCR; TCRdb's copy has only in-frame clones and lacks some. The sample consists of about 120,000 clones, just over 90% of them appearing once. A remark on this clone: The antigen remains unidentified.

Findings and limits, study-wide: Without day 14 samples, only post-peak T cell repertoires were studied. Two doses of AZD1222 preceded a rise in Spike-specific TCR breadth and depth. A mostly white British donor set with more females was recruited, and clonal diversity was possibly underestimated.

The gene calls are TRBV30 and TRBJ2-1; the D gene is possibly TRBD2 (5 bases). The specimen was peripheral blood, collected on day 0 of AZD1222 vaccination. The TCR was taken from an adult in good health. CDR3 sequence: CAWSVLQAVYGKQFF. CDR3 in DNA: TGTGCCTGGAGTGTACTCCAGGCCGTCTACGGGAAGCAGTTCTTC. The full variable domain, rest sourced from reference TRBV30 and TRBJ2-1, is SQTIHQWPATLVQPVGSPLSLECTVEGTSNPNLYWYRQAAGRGLQLLFYSVGIGQISSEVPQNLSASRPQDRQFILSSKKLLLSDSGFYLCAWSVLQAVYGKQFFGPGTRLTVL.